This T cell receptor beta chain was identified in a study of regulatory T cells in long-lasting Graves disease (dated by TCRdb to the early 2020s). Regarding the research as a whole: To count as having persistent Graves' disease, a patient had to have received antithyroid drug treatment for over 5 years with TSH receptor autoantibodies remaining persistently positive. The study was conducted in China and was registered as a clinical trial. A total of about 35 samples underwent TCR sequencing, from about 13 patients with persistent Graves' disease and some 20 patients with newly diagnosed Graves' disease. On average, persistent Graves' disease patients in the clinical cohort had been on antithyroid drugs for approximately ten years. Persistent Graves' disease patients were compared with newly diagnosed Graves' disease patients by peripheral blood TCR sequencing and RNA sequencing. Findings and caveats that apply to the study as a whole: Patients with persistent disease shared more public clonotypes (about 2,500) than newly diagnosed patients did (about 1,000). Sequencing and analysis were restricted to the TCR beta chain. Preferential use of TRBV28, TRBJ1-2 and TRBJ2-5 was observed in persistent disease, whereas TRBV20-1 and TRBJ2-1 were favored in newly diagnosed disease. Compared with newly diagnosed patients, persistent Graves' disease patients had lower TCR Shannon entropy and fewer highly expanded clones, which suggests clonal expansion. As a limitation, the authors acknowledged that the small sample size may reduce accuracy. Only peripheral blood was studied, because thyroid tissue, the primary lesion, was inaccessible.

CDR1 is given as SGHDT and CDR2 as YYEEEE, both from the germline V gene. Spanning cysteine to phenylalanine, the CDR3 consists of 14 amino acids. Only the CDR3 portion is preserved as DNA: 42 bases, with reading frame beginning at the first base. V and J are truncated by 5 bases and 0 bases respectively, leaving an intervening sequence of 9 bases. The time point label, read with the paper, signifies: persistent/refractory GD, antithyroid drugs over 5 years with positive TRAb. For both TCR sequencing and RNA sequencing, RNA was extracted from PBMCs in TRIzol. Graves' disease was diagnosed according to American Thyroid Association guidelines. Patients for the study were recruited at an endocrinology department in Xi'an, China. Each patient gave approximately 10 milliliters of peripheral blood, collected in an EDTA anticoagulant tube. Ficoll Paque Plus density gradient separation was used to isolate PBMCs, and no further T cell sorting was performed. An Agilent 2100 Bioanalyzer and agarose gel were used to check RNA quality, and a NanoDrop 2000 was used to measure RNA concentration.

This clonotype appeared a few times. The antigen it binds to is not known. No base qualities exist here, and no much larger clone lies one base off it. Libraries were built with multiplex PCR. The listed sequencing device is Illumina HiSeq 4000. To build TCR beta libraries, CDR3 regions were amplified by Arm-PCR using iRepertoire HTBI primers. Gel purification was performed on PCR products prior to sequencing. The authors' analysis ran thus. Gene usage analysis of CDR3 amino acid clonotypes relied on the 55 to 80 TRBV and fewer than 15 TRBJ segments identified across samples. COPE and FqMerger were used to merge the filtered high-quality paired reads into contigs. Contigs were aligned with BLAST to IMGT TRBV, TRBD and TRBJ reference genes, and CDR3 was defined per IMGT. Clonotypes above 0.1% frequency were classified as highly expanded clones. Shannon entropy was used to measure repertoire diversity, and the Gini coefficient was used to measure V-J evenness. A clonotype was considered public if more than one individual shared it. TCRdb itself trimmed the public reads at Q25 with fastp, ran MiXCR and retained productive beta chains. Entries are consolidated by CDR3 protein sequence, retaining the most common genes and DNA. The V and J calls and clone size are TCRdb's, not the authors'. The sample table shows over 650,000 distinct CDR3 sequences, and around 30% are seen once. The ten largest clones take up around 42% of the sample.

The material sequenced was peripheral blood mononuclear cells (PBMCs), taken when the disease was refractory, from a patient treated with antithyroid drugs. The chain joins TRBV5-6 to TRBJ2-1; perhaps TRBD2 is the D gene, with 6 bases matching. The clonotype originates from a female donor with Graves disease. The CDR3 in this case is CASSPEGSYNEQFF. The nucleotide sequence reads TGTGCCAGCAGTCCGGAGGGCTCCTACAATGAGCAGTTCTTC.